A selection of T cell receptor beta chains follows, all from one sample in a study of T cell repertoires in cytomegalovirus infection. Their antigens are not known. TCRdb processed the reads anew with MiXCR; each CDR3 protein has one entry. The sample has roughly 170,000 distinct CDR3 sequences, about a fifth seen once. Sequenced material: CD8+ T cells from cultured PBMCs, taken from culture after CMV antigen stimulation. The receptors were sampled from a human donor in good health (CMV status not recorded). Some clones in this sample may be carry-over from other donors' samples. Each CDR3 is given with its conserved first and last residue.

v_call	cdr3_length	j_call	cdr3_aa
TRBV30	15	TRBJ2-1	CAWSFGGGTYNEQFF
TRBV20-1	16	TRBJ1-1	CSARDIRQASGTEAFF
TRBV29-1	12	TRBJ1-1	CSVESLAAEAFF
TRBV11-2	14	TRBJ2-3	CASSYRGFSDTQYF
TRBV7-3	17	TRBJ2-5	CASSLTAIAGGTETQYF
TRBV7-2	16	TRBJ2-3	CASNIRTSGETDTQYF
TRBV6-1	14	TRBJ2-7	CASSEGGPSYEQYF
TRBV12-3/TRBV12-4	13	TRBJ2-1	CASSPYLVNEQFF
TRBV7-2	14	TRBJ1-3	CASSFDLPGNTIYF
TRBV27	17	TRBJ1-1	CASSSWTGGQRNTEAFF
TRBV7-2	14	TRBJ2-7	CASSLGQPLYEQYF
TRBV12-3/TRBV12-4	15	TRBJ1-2	CASSPTGFANYGYTF
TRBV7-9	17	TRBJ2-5	CASSYLDRGGIRETQYF
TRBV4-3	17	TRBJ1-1	CASSQDIDWRGTTEAFF
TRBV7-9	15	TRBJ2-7	CASSTRYRGTFEQYF
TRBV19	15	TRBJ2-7	CASREGLLASYEQYF
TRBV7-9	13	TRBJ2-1	CASSLLRTNEQFF
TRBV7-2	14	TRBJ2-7	CASSLGGRAYEQYF
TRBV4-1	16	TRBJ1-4	CASSQDPPATNEKLFF
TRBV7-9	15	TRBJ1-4	CASSLGDGTNEKLFF
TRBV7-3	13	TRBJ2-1	CASSLNTDGEQFF
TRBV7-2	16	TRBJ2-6	CASSPSWGVGANVLTF
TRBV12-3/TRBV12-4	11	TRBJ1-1	CASSSPRVAFF
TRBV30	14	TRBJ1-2	CAWSQRDRVYGYTF
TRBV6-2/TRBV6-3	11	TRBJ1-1	CASRGDTEAFF
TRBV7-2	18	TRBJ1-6	CASSLRWNVDSYNSPLHF